Presented here are 17 T cell receptor beta chains from one specimen sequenced in a study of shared clonotypes between healthy human individuals. Sequencing used immunoSEQ multiplex PCR; TCRdb keeps in-frame clones, though not all of them. The repertoire holds roughly 480,000 clones, with roughly 85% as singletons. The sample taken for sequencing was PBMCs. These receptors all stem from a woman aged 40 to 55 in good health. Some clones in this sample may be carry-over from other donors' samples.

The chain carries TRBV29-1 and TRBJ2-7, with 12 bases fitting TRBD1. CDR1 is SQVTM and CDR2 is ANQGSEA in the germline V gene. This CDR3 region has 12 residues. The V and J ends lost 6 bases and 13 bases, in that order; junction bases with no gene match: 10. CDR3 loop: CSVDAGQGASYF. The CDR3 bases are TGCAGCGTCGACGCGGGACAGGGGGCATCCTACTTC.

In its sample, this clone was seen a few times. This sequence joins TRBV29-1 and TRBJ1-2, with D possibly matching TRBD1 (5 bases). Trimming cost V 5 bases and J 1 base, with 11 bases left between them. Germline V gives CDR1 SQVTM, CDR2 ANQGSEA. The CDR3 runs 13 residues. For the CDR3, the DNA is TGCAGCGTTCTCAGGACACTTAACTATGGCTACACCTTC. Translating it yields CSVLRTLNYGYTF.

The chain is built from TRBV28 and TRBJ1-3; D gene unclear. V was cut by 6 bases and J by 4 bases, with 7 bases left in between. Germline V gives CDR1 MDHEN, CDR2 SYDVKM. The CDR3 has 12 residues. CDR3 residues: CASSPAGNTIYF. CDR3 nucleotides: TGTGCCAGCAGCCCGGCCGGAAACACCATATATTTT.

The chain is built from TRBV19 and TRBJ1-2; a weak D match, TRBD1 (6 bases). Per the germline V gene, CDR1 is LNHDA and CDR2 is SQIVND (reference sequence). This CDR3 is 13 amino acids long. The V and J ends lost 4 bases and 5 bases respectively, with 11 bases between them. This CDR3 reads CASSTTGRYGYTF. In nucleotides, the CDR3 is TGTGCCAGTAGTACCACAGGGAGATATGGCTACACCTTC.

The chain joins TRBV29-1 to TRBJ2-1; 12 bases are shared with TRBD2. V gave up 7 bases and J gave up 6 bases; unmatched junction bases: 10. CDR3 length: 15 amino acids. Germline V lookup: CDR1 SQVTM, CDR2 ANQGSEA. The CDR3 sequence: CSARQGLAGFNEQFF. The CDR3 coding sequence is TGCAGCGCCCGACAGGGACTAGCGGGCTTCAATGAGCAGTTCTTC.

The chain links TRBV5-1 to TRBJ1-4; D is perhaps TRBD1 (5 bases). V lost 0 bases and J 8 bases, leaving 17 bases between the germline ends. Per the germline V gene, CDR1 is SGHRS and CDR2 is YFSETQ. CDR3 length: 16 amino acids. This chain's CDR3 is CASSLAVGDSGEKLFF. In nucleotides, the CDR3 is TGCGCCAGCAGCTTGGCCGTCGGGGACTCGGGAGAAAAACTGTTTTTT.

This clone has just one count. The gene calls are TRBV5-1 and TRBJ2-1, with TRBD1 identical over 7 bases. After removal of 4 bases from V and 0 bases from J, the junction contained 4 bases not matched to a gene. Germline CDR1 and CDR2: SGHRS and YFSETQ. This CDR3 is built from 15 residues. The CDR3 is CASSATGSSYNEQFF. As DNA, the CDR3 is TGCGCCAGCAGCGCGACAGGGAGCTCCTACAATGAGCAGTTCTTC. Combining the CDR3 with reference TRBV5-1 and TRBJ2-1 gives the whole variable domain KAGVTQTPRYLIKTRGQQVTLSCSPISGHRSVSWYQQTPGQGLQFLFEYFSETQRNKGNFPGRFSGRQFSNSRSEMNVSTLELGDSALYLCASSATGSSYNEQFFGPGTRLTVL.

This chain joins TRBV6-5 and TRBJ2-7; a possible D gene is TRBD2 (6 bases). Germline CDR1 MNHEY, CDR2 SVGAGI. The ends were cut back, 4 bases at V and 2 bases at J, with 15 bases in the middle. The CDR3 has 15 residues. The CDR3 nucleotides are TGTGCCAGCAGTTCCGTATCTGGGGGGACCTACGAGCAGTACTTC. Translated, it gives CASSSVSGGTYEQYF.

The chain carries TRBV4-1 and TRBJ2-7; a possible D gene is TRBD1 (5 bases). The V and J ends lost 0 bases and 4 bases respectively, with 16 bases between them. Germline V CDR1 and CDR2: MGHRA, YSYEKL. The length of the CDR3 is 16 residues. As DNA, the CDR3 is TGCGCCAGCAGCCAAGATATGAGCAGGGCTGGGTACGAGCAGTACTTC. Its protein is CASSQDMSRAGYEQYF.

This rearrangement joins TRBV19 to TRBJ1-4; D is unclear. This CDR3 is built from 14 residues. In germline, CDR1 is LNHDA, CDR2 SQIVND (reference sequence). The ends were cut back, 3 bases at V and 5 bases at J, with 10 bases in the middle. CDR3 amino acids: CASSMARVNEKLFF. Here the CDR3 DNA reads TGTGCCAGTAGTATGGCGAGAGTAAATGAAAAACTGTTTTTT.

The gene calls are TRBV5-4 and TRBJ2-3; 13 bases agree with TRBD2. V shed 5 bases and J 1 base; nucleotides not matched to a gene: 7. Germline-derived CDR1 and CDR2 are SGHNT and YYREEE (reference sequence). This CDR3 contains 17 residues. CDR3: CASRRTSGGIGTDTQYF. CDR3 sequence (DNA): TGTGCCAGCAGGAGGACTAGCGGGGGTATCGGCACAGATACGCAGTATTTT.

The rearrangement uses TRBV9 and TRBJ2-5, with D possibly being TRBD1 or TRBD2 (5 bases each). Looked up from germline, CDR1 is SGDLS and CDR2 is YYNGEE. CDR3 length: 15 residues. The V and J ends lost 1 base and 4 bases respectively, with 14 bases between them. This CDR3 is CASSVRGERGETQYF. CDR3 nucleotide sequence: TGTGCCAGCAGCGTAAGGGGAGAAAGGGGAGAGACCCAGTACTTC. The entire variable domain, with the rest obtained from reference TRBV9 and TRBJ2-5, is as follows: DSGVTQTPKHLITATGQRVTLRCSPRSGDLSVYWYQQSLDQGLQFLIQYYNGEERAKGNILERFSAQQFPDLHSELNLSSLELGDSALYFCASSVRGERGETQYFGPGTRLLVL.

The chain combines TRBV4-1 with TRBJ1-4; tentative D call: TRBD1 (5 bases). Germline-derived CDR1 and CDR2 are MGHRA and YSYEKL. This CDR3 is built from 16 residues. V dropped 4 bases and J dropped 8 bases, with 20 bases sitting between them. The CDR3 loop reads CASSLEFAPRGEKLFF. CDR3 nucleotide sequence: TGCGCCAGCAGCCTGGAGTTCGCGCCACGGGGGGAAAAACTGTTTTTT.

V and J are TRBV28 and TRBJ2-2; no reliable D call. CDR3 length equals 15 residues. CDR1 is MDHEN and CDR2 is SYDVKM in the germline V gene. Deletions cut 3 bases from V and 0 bases from J, with 8 bases between. The CDR3 sequence is CASSLWQANTGELFF. The CDR3 DNA sequence: TGTGCCAGCAGTTTGTGGCAGGCGAACACCGGGGAGCTGTTTTTT.

The chain employs TRBV4-3 and TRBJ2-7; D call uncertain. Germline CDR1 reads LGHNA; CDR2 reads YSLEER. This CDR3 spans 14 amino acids. Trimming stripped 0 bases from V and 7 bases from J, with 13 bases between. The DNA of the CDR3 is TGCGCCAGCAGCCAAGATTTCGGAGTGCGTGAGCAGTACTTC. Translated, it gives CASSQDFGVREQYF.

V is TRBV29-1 and J is TRBJ1-2; TRBD1 agrees at 8 bases. After removal of 7 bases from V and 4 bases from J, the junction contained 2 bases not matched to a gene. CDR1 and CDR2 from the germline V gene are SQVTM and ANQGSEA. The CDR3 totals 11 residues. Here the CDR3 DNA reads TGCAGCGCGACAGGGGCCTATGGCTACACCTTC. It is translated as CSATGAYGYTF.

The rearrangement joins TRBV5-1 to TRBJ2-7; D possibly matches TRBD1 or TRBD2 (5 bases each). Germline CDR1 reads SGHRS; CDR2 reads YFSETQ. Trimming took off 1 base at V and 0 bases at J, with 23 bases between the two ends. The CDR3 length is 19 residues. The CDR3 nucleotides are TGCGCCAGCAGCTTGAGGGGTCTAGCTCTCGGTGGGGGCTCCTACGAGCAGTACTTC. Translating it yields CASSLRGLALGGGSYEQYF. The complete variable domain, with remaining parts taken from reference TRBV5-1 and TRBJ2-7, reads KAGVTQTPRYLIKTRGQQVTLSCSPISGHRSVSWYQQTPGQGLQFLFEYFSETQRNKGNFPGRFSGRQFSNSRSEMNVSTLELGDSALYLCASSLRGLALGGGSYEQYFGPGTRLTVT.